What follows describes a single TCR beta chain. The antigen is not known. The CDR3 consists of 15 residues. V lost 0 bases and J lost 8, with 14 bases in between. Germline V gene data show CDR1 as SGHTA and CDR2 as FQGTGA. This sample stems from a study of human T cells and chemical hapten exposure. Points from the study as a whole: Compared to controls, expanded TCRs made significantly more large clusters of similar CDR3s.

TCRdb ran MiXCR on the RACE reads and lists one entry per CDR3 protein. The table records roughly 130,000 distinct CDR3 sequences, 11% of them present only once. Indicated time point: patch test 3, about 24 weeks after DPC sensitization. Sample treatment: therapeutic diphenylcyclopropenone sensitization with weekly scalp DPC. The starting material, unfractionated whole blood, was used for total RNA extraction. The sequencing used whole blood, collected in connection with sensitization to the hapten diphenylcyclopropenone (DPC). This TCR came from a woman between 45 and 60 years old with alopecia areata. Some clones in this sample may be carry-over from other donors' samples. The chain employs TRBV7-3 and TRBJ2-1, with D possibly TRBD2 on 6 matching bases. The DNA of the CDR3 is TGTGCCAGCAGCTTAACAGGGTCCGGGGGTGATGAGCAGTTCTTC. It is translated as CASSLTGSGGDEQFF.